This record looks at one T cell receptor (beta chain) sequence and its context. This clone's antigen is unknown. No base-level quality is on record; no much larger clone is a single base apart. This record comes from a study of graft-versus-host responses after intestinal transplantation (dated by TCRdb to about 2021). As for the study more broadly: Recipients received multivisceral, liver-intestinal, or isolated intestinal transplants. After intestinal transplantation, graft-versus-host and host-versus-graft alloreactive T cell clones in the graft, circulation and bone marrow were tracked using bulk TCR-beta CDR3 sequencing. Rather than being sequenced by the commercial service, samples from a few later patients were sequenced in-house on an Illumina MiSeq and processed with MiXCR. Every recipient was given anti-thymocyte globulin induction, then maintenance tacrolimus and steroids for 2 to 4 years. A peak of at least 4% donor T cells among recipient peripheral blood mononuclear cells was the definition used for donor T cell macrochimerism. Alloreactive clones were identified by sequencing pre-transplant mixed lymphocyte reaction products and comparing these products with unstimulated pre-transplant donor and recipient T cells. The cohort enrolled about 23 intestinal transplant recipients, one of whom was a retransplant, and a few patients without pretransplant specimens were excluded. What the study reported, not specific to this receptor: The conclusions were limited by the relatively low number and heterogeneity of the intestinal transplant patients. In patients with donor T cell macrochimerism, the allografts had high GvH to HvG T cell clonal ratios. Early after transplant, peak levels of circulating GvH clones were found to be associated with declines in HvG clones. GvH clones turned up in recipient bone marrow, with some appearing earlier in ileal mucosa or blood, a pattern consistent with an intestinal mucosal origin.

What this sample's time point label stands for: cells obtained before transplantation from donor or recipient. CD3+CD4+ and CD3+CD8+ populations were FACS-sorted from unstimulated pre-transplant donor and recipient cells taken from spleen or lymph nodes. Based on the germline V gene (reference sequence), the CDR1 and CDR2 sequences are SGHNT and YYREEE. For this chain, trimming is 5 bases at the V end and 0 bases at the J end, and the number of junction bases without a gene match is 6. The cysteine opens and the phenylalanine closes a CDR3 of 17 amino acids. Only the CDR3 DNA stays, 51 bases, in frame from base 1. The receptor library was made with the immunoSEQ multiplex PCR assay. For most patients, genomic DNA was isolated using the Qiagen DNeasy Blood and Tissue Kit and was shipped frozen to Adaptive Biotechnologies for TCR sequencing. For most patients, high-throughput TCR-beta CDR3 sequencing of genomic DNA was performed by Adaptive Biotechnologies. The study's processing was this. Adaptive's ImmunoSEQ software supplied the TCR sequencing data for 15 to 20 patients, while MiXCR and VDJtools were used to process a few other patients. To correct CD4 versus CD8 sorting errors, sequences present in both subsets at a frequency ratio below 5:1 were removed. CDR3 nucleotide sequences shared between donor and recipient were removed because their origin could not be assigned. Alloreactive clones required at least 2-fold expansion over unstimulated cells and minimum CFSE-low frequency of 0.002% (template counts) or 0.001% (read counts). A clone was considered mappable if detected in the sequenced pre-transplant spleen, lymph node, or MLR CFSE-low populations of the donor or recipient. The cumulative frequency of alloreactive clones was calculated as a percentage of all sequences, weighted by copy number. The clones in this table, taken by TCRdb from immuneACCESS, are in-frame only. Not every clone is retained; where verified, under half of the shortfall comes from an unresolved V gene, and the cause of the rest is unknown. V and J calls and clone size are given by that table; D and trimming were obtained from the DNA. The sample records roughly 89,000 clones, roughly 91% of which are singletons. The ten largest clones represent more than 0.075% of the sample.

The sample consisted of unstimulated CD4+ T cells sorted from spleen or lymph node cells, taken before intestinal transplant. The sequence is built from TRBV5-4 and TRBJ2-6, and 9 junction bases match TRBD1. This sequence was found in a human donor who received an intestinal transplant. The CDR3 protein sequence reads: CASRPGQGSSGANVLTF. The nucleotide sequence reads TGTGCCAGCAGGCCGGGACAGGGCTCCTCTGGGGCCAACGTCCTGACTTTC.